The clone carrying this T cell receptor beta chain was picked up many times. The antigen is not known. These data are taken from a study of T cells after yellow fever vaccination. A single record per CDR3 protein comes from TCRdb applying MiXCR to the 5' RACE reads. Here the sample spans over 300,000 distinct CDR3 sequences, around 6.8% being singletons. Study findings and constraints: Contamination of FACS-sorted repertoires by abundant clonotypes from the bulk population could occur.

The V gene end was trimmed by 2 bases and the J gene end by 6 bases; junction bases not matched to a gene: 5. Germline lookup yields CDR1 MNHEY and CDR2 SVGAGI. The CDR3 is made up of 14 amino acids. V and J are TRBV6-5 and TRBJ2-7; 9 bases match TRBD1. Sequences were derived from PBMCs, sampled about 49 days after the first yellow fever vaccination. This receptor was taken from a man younger than 35 who received the YFV17D yellow fever vaccine. CDR3 in amino acids: CASSYRDRGSEQYF. CDR3 DNA: TGTGCCAGCAGTTACCGTGACAGGGGGTCCGAGCAGTACTTC.